A single sample gave rise to the 9 T cell receptor beta chains below, sequenced in a study of T cells in Graves' hyperthyroidism and ophthalmopathy. Amplified TCR beta CDR3 regions derived from RNA transcripts. The TCR CDR3 was amplified in a first-round RT-PCR using the HTBI primer set. TCRdb recomputed calls from the multiplex PCR reads with MiXCR, one row per CDR3 protein. The data contain about 460,000 distinct CDR3 sequences, approximately 22% of them singletons. The material sequenced was blood. The receptor set was obtained from a woman aged 70-85 years with Graves' ophthalmopathy.

The rearrangement joins TRBV4-1 to TRBJ2-7, with a tentative D call TRBD2 (5 bases). Trimming pared 4 bases from V and 5 bases from J, leaving 18 bases between. This CDR3 region has 15 residues. The germline V gene encodes CDR1 MGHRA and CDR2 YSYEKL. In DNA, the CDR3 is TGCGCCAGCAGCCCCCAAGTAAGCGGTTTTGACGAGCAGTACTTC. This codes for CASSPQVSGFDEQYF.

This clonotype was found a few times. The V gene is TRBV20-1, the J gene TRBJ2-2; D call uncertain. From germline, CDR1 is DFQATT and CDR2 SNEGSKA (reference sequence). The CDR3 sequence is 13 residues long. The V end lost 0 bases, the J end lost 1 base, and 3 bases lay between the germline ends. The DNA of the CDR3 is TGCAGTGCTAGAGATATGAACACCGGGGAGCTGTTTTTT. Protein product: CSARDMNTGELFF.

This clonotype was seen only a few times. The genes are TRBV7-6 and TRBJ2-2, with D tentatively TRBD2 (5 bases). CDR3 size: 14 residues. Germline values: CDR1 SGHVS, CDR2 FNYEAQ. The germline V and J ends were trimmed by 5 bases and 7 bases, with 14 bases remaining between them. The CDR3 spells CASSHSQGGGELFF. The DNA for the CDR3 is TGTGCCAGCAGCCACTCACAAGGAGGCGGGGAGCTGTTTTTT.

This clonotype was picked up a small number of times. J is TRBJ1-2 and V is TRBV9; 7 bases fit TRBD1. Per the germline V gene, CDR1 is SGDLS and CDR2 is YYNGEE. CDR3 length equals 15 residues. Germline trimming cut 0 bases from V and 8 bases from J; bases unmatched to any gene: 10. CDR3 residues: CASSVDPTGPGGYTF. Written as DNA, the CDR3 is TGTGCCAGCAGCGTAGACCCGACAGGGCCGGGAGGCTACACCTTC.

A remark on this clonotype: Its ends do not fully match the called genes, so a read error is possible. V and J are TRBV11-2 and TRBJ2-4; 8 nucleotides align to TRBD1. CDR1 is SGHAT and CDR2 is FQNNGV in the germline V gene. The CDR3 covers 16 residues. This CDR3 is CASSRDRGWSKNIQYF. CDR3 DNA: TGCGCCAGCAGCCGAGACAGGGGTTGGTCCAAAAACATTCAGTACTTC.

This clonotype was detected ten times or more. The chain is built from TRBV3-1 and TRBJ1-2; no clear D. CDR3 length equals 13 residues. V lost 0 bases and J 7 bases, leaving 9 bases between the germline ends. CDR1 is LGHDT and CDR2 is YNNKEL in the germline V gene (reference sequence). Here the CDR3 reads CASSQDPLSGYTF. In nucleotides, the CDR3 is TGTGCCAGCAGCCAAGATCCTCTAAGTGGCTACACCTTC.

This sequence joins TRBV5-1 and TRBJ2-3; 12 bases are shared with TRBD2. CDR3 length: 15 amino acids. CDR1 SGHRS and CDR2 YFSETQ come from the germline V gene. After removal of 5 bases from V and 4 bases from J, the junction contained 5 bases not matched to a gene. The CDR3 spells CASRKLAGGSDTQYF. The CDR3 bases are TGCGCCAGCAGAAAACTAGCGGGAGGTTCAGATACGCAGTATTTT.

This clonotype has at least ten counts. The CDR3 here is CASSGLSPNTEAFF. The CDR3 nucleotides are TGTGCCAGCAGTGGGTTGAGTCCAAACACTGAAGCTTTCTTT. V gene TRBV6-1 combines with J gene TRBJ1-1, with D uncertain. The CDR3 runs 14 residues. Germline V gene data show CDR1 as MNHNS and CDR2 as SASEGT. V was cut by 4 bases and J by 2 bases, with 11 bases left in between.

The chain couples TRBV6-1 to TRBJ1-1, with 7 bases matching TRBD1. Germline V CDR1 and CDR2: MNHNS, SASEGT. V shed 7 bases and J 0 bases; nucleotides not matched to a gene: 5. This CDR3 is built from 14 residues. CDR3 protein: CASNGGGLNTEAFF. CDR3 bases: TGTGCCAGCAACGGAGGGGGCTTGAACACTGAAGCTTTCTTT.